Only a few counts were recorded for the clone carrying this T cell receptor beta chain. Its cognate antigen is unknown. The data belong to a study of T cell repertoires in cytomegalovirus infection. Study background: Based on public TCR beta signatures, there were indications of CMV infection and of a matching HLA type.

The CDR3 consists of 13 residues. From germline, CDR1 is MDHEN and CDR2 SYDVKM. The J segment lost 10 bases and the V segment lost 3 bases, leaving 8 bases of the junction unmatched. TCRdb passed the reads through MiXCR, listing each CDR3 protein once. The sample has about 200,000 distinct CDR3 sequences, nearly 9.5% seen once. Findings and caveats of the study: Ex vivo, HLA-C-restricted CMV-specific TCR beta clonotypes prevailed over the rest of the response.

This TCR came from a human donor in good health (CMV status not recorded). Some clones in this sample may be carry-over from other donors' samples. The sample taken for sequencing was PBMCs. The chain links TRBV28 to TRBJ1-1, with TRBD1 identical over 7 bases. This CDR3 reads CASSLRATGRAFF. For the CDR3, the DNA is TGTGCCAGCAGTTTGAGGGCGACAGGGCGAGCTTTCTTT.